This TCR beta chain stems from a study of blood T cell repertoires in COVID-19. In the study overall: COVID-19 samples, acute and convalescent, were from the United States, Italy and Spain. PBMCs, B-cell-depleted T cells, or T cells were the source of the cDNA or gDNA that made up the material.

Original analysis: Amplified reference gene primers provided the basis for estimating nucleated cell counts. TCRdb keeps only in-frame clones here, not all; method: immunoSEQ multiplex PCR. V, J and clone size reflect that table, while D and trimming were determined from the DNA. The data hold some 50,000 clones, with over 85% observed a single time. Enrolment of Seattle patients took place during active infection, and they were followed longitudinally. CDR1 SGHTA and CDR2 FQGNSA come from the germline V gene. With 5 bases clipped from V and 0 bases from J, the junction kept 9 bases outside the gene matches. The CDR3 has 17 residues.

V usage is TRBV7-2 and J usage is TRBJ2-1, with 8 bases fitting TRBD2. The sample comprised peripheral blood. The receptor comes from a man in his sixties with COVID-19, enrolled during active disease. The chain's CDR3 is CASSRSKTSVSYNEQFF. The CDR3 nucleotides are TGTGCCAGCAGCCGCAGCAAGACTAGCGTCTCCTACAATGAGCAGTTCTTC.